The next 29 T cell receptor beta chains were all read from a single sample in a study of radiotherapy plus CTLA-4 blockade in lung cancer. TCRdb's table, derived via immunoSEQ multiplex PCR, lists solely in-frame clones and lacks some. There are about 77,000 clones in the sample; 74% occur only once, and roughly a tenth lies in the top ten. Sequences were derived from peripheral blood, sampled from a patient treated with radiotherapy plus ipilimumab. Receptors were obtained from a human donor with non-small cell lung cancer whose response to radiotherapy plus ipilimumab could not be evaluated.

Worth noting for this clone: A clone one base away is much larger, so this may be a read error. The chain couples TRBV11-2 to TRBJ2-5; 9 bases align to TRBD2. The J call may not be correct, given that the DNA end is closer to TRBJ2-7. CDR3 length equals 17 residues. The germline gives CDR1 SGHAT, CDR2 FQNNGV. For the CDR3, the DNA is TGTGCCAGCAGCCATCGGAAGGGGGCGGGAGGGCGGTACGAGCAGTACTTC. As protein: CASSHRKGAGGRYEQYF.

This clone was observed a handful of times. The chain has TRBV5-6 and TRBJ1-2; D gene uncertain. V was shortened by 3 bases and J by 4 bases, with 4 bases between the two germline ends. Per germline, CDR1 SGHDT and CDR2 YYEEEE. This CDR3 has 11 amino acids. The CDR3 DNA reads TGTGCCAGCAGCTACTCCTATGGCTACACCTTC. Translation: CASSYSYGYTF.

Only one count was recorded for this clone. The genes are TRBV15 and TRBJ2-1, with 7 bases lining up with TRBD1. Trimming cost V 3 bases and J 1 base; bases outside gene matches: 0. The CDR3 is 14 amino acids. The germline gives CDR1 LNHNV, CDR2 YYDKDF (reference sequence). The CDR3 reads CATSRTGSYNEQFF. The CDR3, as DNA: TGTGCCACCAGCAGGACAGGGTCCTACAATGAGCAGTTCTTC.

CDR3 coding DNA: TGCGCCAGCAGAGCGGGGGGAGAGTACTATGGCTACACCTTC. It codes for CASRAGGEYYGYTF. The V gene is TRBV10-2, the J gene TRBJ1-2; possibly TRBD1 for D (5 bases). Per the germline V gene, CDR1 is WSHSY and CDR2 is SAAADI. Trimming removed 6 bases from V and 3 bases from J, with 14 bases in between. This CDR3 comprises 14 residues.

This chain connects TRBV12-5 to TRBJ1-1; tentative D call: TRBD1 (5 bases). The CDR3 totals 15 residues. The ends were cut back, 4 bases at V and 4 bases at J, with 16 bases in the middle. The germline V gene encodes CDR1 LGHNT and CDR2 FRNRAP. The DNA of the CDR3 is TGTGCTAGTGGTTCGGACCAGGGAATGGGCACTGAAGCTTTCTTT. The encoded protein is CASGSDQGMGTEAFF.

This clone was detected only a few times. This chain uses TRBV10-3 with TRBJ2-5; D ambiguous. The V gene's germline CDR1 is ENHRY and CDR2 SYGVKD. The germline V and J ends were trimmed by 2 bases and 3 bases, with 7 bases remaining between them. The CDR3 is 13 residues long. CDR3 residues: CAISERTEETQYF. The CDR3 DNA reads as TGTGCCATCAGTGAGCGAACAGAAGAGACCCAGTACTTC.

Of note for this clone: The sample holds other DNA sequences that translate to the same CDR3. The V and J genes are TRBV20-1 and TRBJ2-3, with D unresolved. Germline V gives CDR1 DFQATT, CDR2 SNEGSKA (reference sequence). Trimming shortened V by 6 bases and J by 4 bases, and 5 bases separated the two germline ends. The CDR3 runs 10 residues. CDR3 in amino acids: CSAGADTQYF. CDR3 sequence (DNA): TGCAGTGCGGGCGCAGATACGCAGTATTTT.

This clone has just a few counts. The CDR3 sequence is CASSFQQGLGGADTQYF. The CDR3 DNA is TGTGCCAGCAGCTTCCAACAGGGCCTCGGGGGGGCAGATACGCAGTATTTT. This chain links TRBV7-6 with TRBJ2-3, with 8 bases that match TRBD2. The CDR3 is 17 amino acids. Germline loops: CDR1 SGHVS, CDR2 FNYEAQ. V lost 3 bases to trimming and J lost 4 bases; unmatched junction nucleotides: 12.

The chain's CDR3 is CAWSSRGGNTEAFF. CDR3 DNA sequence: TGTGCCTGGAGTAGCAGAGGGGGCAACACTGAAGCTTTCTTT. The chain joins TRBV30 to TRBJ1-1; 7 bases are shared with TRBD1. The CDR3 sequence is 14 residues long. Germline-derived CDR1 and CDR2 are GTSNPN and SVGIG (reference sequence). Unmatched junction bases numbered 5, after V lost 2 bases and J lost 2 bases.

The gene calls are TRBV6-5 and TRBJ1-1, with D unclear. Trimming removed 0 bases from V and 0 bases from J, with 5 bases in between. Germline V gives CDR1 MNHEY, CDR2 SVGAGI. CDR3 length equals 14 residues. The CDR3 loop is CASSYSAVNTEAFF. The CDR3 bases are TGTGCCAGCAGTTACTCGGCAGTGAACACTGAAGCTTTCTTT.

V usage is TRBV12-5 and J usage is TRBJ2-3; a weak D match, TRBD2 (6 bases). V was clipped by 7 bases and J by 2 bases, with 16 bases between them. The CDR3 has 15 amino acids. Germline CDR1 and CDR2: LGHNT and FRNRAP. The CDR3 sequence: CASVKGREATDTQYF. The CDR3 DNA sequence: TGTGCTAGTGTCAAAGGGCGGGAAGCCACAGATACGCAGTATTTT.

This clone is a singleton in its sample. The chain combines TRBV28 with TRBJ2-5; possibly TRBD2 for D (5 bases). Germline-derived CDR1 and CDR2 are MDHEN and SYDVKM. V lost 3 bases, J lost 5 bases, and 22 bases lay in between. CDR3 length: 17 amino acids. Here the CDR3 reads CASSFSALGLPGETQYF. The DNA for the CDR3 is TGTGCCAGCAGTTTTTCAGCCTTAGGACTGCCGGGGGAGACCCAGTACTTC.

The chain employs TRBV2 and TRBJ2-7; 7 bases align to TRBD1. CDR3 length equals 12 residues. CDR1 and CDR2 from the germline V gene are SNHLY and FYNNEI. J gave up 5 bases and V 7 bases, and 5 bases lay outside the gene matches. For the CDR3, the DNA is TGTGCCAGCACCATAGGGGGCGACGAGCAGTACTTC. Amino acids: CASTIGGDEQYF.

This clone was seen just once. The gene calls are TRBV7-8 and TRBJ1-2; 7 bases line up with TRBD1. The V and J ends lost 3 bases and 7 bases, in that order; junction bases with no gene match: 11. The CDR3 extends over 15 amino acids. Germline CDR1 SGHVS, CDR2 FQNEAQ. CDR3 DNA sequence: TGTGCCAGCAGCTTTAGGCCCACAGGGGATGGTGGCTACACCTTC. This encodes CASSFRPTGDGGYTF.

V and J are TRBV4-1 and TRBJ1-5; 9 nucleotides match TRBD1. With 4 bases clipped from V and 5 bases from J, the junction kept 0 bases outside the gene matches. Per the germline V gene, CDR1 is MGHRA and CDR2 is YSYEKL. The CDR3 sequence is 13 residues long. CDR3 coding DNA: TGCGCCAGCAGCCGGGACAGGGATCAGCCCCAGCATTTT. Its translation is CASSRDRDQPQHF.

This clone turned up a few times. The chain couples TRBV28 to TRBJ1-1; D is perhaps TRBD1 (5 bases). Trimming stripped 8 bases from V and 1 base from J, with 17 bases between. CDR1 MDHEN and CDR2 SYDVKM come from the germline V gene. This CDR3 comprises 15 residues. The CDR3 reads CASRGLKLENTEAFF. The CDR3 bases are TGTGCCAGCCGGGGACTCAAACTAGAGAACACTGAAGCTTTCTTT. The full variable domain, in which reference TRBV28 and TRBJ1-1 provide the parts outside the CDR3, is DVKVTQSSRYLVKRTGEKVFLECVQDMDHENMFWYRQDPGLGLRLIYFSYDVKMKEKGDIPEGYSVSREKKERFSLILESASTNQTSMYLCASRGLKLENTEAFFGQGTRLTVV.

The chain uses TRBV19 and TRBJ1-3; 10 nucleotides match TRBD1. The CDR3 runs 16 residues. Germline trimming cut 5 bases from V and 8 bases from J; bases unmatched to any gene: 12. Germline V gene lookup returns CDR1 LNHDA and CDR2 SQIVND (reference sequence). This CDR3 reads CASSFRQGAVGYTIYF. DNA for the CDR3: TGTGCCAGTAGTTTTCGACAGGGGGCTGTGGGTTACACCATATATTTT.

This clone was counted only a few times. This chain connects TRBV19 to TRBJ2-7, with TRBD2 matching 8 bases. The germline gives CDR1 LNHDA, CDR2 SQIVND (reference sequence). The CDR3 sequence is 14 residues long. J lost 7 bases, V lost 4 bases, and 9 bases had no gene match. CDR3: CASSNGGGPLEQYF. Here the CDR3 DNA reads TGTGCCAGTAGTAATGGCGGGGGGCCTTTGGAGCAGTACTTC.

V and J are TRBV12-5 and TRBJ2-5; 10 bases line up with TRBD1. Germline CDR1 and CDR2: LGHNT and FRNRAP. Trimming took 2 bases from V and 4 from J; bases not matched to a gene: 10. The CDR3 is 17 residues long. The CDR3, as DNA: TGTGCTAGTGGTTTGCTCTTTGGACAGGGGGATGGAGAGACCCAGTACTTC. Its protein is CASGLLFGQGDGETQYF.

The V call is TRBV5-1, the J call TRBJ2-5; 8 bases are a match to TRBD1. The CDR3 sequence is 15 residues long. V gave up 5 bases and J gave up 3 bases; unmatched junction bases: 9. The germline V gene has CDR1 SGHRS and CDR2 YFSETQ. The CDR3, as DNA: TGCGCCAGCAGTCCGGGACAGGCGGCCGAAGAGACCCAGTACTTC. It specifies CASSPGQAAEETQYF.

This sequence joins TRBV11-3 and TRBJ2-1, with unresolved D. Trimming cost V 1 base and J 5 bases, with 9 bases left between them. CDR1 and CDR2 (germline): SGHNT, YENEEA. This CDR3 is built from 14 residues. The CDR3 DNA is TGTGCCAGCAGCTTAGTAGCACTCAACAATGAGCAGTTCTTC. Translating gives CASSLVALNNEQFF.

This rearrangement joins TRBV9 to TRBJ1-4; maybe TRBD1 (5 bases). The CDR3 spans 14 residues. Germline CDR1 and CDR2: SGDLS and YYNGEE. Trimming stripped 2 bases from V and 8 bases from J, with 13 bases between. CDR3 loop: CASSVAGGQEKLFF. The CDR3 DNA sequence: TGTGCCAGCAGCGTGGCGGGGGGTCAGGAAAAACTGTTTTTT.

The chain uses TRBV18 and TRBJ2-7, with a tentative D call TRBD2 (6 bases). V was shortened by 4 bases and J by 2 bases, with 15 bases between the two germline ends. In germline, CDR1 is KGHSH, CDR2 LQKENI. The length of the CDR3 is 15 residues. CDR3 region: CASSRPGLGPYEQYF. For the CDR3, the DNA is TGTGCCAGCTCACGACCGGGACTGGGCCCCTACGAGCAGTACTTC.

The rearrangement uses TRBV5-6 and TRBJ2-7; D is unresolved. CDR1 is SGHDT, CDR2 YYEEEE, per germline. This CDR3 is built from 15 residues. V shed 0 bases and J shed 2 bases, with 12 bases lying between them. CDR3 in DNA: TGTGCCAGCAGCTTGGGCCCTATTCCCCCCTACGAGCAGTACTTC. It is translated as CASSLGPIPPYEQYF.

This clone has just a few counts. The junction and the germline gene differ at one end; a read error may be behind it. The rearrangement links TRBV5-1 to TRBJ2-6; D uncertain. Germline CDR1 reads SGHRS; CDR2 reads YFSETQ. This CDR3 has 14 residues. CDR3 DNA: TGTGCCAGCAGCCCTTTCTCTGGGGCCAACGTCCTGACTTTC. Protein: CASSPFSGANVLTF.

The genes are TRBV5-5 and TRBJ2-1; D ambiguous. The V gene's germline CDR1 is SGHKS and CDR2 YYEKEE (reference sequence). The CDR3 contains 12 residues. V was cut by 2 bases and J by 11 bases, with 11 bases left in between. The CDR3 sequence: CASSFNFEKQFF. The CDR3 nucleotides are TGTGCCAGCAGCTTCAACTTCGAGAAGCAGTTCTTC.

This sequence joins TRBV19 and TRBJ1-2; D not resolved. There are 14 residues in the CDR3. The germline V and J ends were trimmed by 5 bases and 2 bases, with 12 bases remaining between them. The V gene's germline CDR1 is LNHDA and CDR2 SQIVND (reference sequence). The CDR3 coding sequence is TGTGCCAGTAGTTTCGGGTCGGCAAACTATGGCTACACCTTC. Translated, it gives CASSFGSANYGYTF.

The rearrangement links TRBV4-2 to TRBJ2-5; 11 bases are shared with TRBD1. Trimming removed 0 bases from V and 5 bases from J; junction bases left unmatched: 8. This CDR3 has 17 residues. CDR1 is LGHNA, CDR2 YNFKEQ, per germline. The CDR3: CASSQDSIGTGGETQYF. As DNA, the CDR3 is TGTGCCAGCAGCCAAGATTCGATCGGGACAGGGGGTGAGACCCAGTACTTC.

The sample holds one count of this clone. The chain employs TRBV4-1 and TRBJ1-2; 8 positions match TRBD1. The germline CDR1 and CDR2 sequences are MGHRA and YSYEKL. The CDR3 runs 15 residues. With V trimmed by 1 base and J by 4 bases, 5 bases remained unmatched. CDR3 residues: CASSQGGTGGYGYTF. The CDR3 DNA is TGCGCCAGCAGCCAAGGAGGTACAGGGGGCTATGGCTACACCTTC.